This T cell receptor (beta chain) emerged from a study of siplizumab effects on memory and regulatory T cells. The assay was immunoSEQ multiplex PCR, and TCRdb's table has in-frame clones only and misses some. The sample lists approximately 46,000 clones; over 90% were seen once. This clone was recorded once. V was cut by 3 bases and J by 3 bases, with 10 bases left in between. The CDR3 length is 14 residues. CDR1 and CDR2 (germline): MDHEN, SYDVKM. The sample taken for sequencing was CD8+ T cells sorted from blood. This sequence originates from a human donor in good health. This chain links TRBV28 with TRBJ2-3, with D perhaps matching TRBD1 (7 bases). CDR3 loop: CASSFQGGTDTQYF. Written as DNA, the CDR3 is TGTGCCAGCAGTTTCCAGGGGGGTACAGATACGCAGTATTTT.